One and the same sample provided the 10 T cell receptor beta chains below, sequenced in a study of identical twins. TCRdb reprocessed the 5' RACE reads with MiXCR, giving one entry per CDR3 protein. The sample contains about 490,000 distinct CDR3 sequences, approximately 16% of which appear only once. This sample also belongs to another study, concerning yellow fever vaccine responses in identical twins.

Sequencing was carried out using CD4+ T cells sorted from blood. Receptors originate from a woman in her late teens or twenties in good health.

In DNA, the CDR3 is TGTGCCAGCAGCTTAGATCTCAGTGCGGGAGGGCGTAATGAGCAGTTCTTC. This codes for CASSLDLSAGGRNEQFF. The chain uses TRBV11-2 and TRBJ2-1; 9 nucleotides match TRBD2. Germline V gene sequence: CDR1 SGHAT, CDR2 FQNNGV. This CDR3 spans 17 amino acids. V lost 0 bases and J lost 7; bases outside the gene matches: 10.

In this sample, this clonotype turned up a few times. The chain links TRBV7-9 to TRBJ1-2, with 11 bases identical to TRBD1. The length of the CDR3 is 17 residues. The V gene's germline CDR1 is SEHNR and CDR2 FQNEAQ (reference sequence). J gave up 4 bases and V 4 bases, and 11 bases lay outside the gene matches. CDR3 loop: CASSSYFPGQGGYGYTF. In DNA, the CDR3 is TGTGCCAGCAGCTCGTATTTCCCGGGACAGGGGGGCTATGGCTACACCTTC.

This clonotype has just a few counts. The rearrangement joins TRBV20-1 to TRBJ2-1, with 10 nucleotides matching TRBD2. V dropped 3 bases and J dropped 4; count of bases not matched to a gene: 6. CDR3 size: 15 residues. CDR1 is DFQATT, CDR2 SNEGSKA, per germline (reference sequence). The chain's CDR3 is CSASAASGGYNEQFF. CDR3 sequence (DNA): TGCAGTGCTAGCGCGGCTAGCGGGGGATACAATGAGCAGTTCTTC.

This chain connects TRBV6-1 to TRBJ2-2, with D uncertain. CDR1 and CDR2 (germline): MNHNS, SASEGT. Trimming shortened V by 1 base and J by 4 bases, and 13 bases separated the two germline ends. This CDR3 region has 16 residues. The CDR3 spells CASSEVARWSTGELFF. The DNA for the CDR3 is TGTGCCAGCAGTGAAGTCGCCCGATGGAGCACCGGGGAGCTGTTTTTT.

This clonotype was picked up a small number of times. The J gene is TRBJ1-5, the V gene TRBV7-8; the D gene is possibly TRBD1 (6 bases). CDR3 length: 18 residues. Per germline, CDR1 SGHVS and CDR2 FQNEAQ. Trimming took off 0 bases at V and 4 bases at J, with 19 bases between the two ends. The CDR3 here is CASSLAYRDTTPNQPQHF. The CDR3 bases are TGTGCCAGCAGCTTAGCCTATAGGGACACAACCCCAAATCAGCCCCAGCATTTT.

CDR3 sequence: CASSPRSEGGPGETQYF. The DNA of the CDR3 is TGTGCCAGCAGCCCTCGGAGCGAGGGAGGGCCGGGGGAGACCCAGTACTTC. The rearrangement uses TRBV3-1 and TRBJ2-5, with 7 bases identical to TRBD2. V gave up 4 bases and J gave up 5 bases; unmatched junction bases: 16. The germline V gene has CDR1 LGHDT and CDR2 YNNKEL (reference sequence). The CDR3 length is 17 residues.

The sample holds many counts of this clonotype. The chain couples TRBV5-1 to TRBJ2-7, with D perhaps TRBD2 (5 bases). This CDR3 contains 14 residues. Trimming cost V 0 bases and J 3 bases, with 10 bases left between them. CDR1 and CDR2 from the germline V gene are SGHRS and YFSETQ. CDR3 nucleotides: TGCGCCAGCAGCTTGGCAGGAGGCCACTACGAGCAGTACTTC. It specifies CASSLAGGHYEQYF.

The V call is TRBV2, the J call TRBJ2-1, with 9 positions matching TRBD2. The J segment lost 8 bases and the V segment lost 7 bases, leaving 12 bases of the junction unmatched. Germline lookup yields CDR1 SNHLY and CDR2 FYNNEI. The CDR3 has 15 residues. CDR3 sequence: CASKVGAGGTYEQFF. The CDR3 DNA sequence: TGTGCCAGCAAGGTCGGAGCGGGGGGCACGTATGAGCAGTTCTTC.

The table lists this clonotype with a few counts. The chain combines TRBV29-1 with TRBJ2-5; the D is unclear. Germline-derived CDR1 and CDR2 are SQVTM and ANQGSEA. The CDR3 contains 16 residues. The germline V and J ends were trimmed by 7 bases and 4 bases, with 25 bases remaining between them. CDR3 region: CSALAVEAWAVETQYF. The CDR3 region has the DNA TGCAGCGCCTTGGCCGTTGAAGCGTGGGCCGTAGAGACCCAGTACTTC.

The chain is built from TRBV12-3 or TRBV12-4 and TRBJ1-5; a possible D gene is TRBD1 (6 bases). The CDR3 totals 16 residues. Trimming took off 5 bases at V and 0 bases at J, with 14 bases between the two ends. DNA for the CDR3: TGTGCCAGCAGTCCGGGGACACAGGGTAGCAATCAGCCCCAGCATTTT. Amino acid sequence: CASSPGTQGSNQPQHF.